This T cell receptor beta chain was documented in a study of vaccination effects on CD4 cells after COVID-19. About the study: Subjects were given two BNT162b2 or mRNA-1273 vaccine doses.

Broader study findings: Sampling in the study covered few convalescent patients and included no early post-infection timepoints.

Points on this clone: Its antigen is unknown.

The method was immunoSEQ multiplex PCR; TCRdb's version includes in-frame clones alone and lacks a portion of them. The sample comprises tens of thousands of clones, 65% to 70% of which are singletons, and just over 4% rests with the top ten. The CDR3 consists of 14 residues. Germline CDR1 reads SGHDN; CDR2 reads FVKESK. V was shortened by 1 base and J by 8 bases, with 14 bases between the two germline ends. At the end of about 10 days of culture, CD4+ T cells were isolated. On day 3 and again on day 7, half the medium was replaced with IL-2 medium. This chain uses TRBV14 with TRBJ1-2; D uncertain. This TCR derives from a human donor who received a COVID-19 vaccine. The sample consisted of CD4+ T cells from PBMCs cultured without peptide, taken before COVID-19 vaccination. CDR3 nucleotides: TGTGCCAGCAGCCAAGGACGGACGTATAAAGGCTACACCTTC. Protein product: CASSQGRTYKGYTF.